The rows below give T cell receptor beta chains drawn from one sample of a study of T cell responses to AZD1222 COVID-19 vaccine. Clones were read by immunoSEQ multiplex PCR, and TCRdb kept only the in-frame ones, dropping some. The sample holds 90,000 to 100,000 clones, roughly 90% seen once. This sample comprised peripheral blood, obtained on day 0 of AZD1222 vaccination. These receptors were taken from an adult in good health. CDR3s include the opening cysteine and the closing phenylalanine or tryptophan. D genes are given only for firm matches. Size values are once, few and many counts, or a class for expanded clones, and some rows have none.

J: TRBJ2-1
D: NA
size: NA
V: TRBV5-1
CDR3: CASSLANEQFF
DNA: TGCGCCAGCAGCTTGGCCAATGAGCAGTTCTTC

J: TRBJ2-6
D: TRBD2
size: NA
V: TRBV29-1
CDR3: CSVEDGTSGPSGANVLTF
DNA: TGCAGCGTTGAAGATGGGACTAGCGGGCCCTCTGGGGCCAACGTCCTGACTTTC

J: TRBJ1-4
D: NA
size: NA
V: TRBV30
CDR3: CAWRDRTRANEKLFF
DNA: TGTGCCTGGAGGGATAGGACACGGGCGAATGAAAAACTGTTTTTT

J: TRBJ2-2
D: TRBD1
size: NA
V: TRBV4-2
CDR3: CASSQEQGDTGELFF
DNA: TGTGCCAGCAGCCAAGAACAGGGGGACACCGGGGAGCTGTTTTTT

J: TRBJ2-3
D: TRBD2
size: NA
V: TRBV6-4
CDR3: CASSRGTRGTDTQYF
DNA: TGTGCCAGCAGTAGGGGGACTAGGGGCACAGATACGCAGTATTTT

J: TRBJ1-2
D: TRBD1
size: NA
V: TRBV28
CDR3: CASSRLTDRGPTNYGYTF
DNA: TGTGCCAGCAGTCGCCTTACGGACAGGGGGCCTACTAACTATGGCTACACCTTC

J: TRBJ1-2
D: NA
size: NA
V: TRBV28
CDR3: CASSSPAGAGVNYGYTF
DNA: TGTGCCAGCAGTTCCCCAGCAGGGGCCGGGGTTAACTATGGCTACACCTTC

J: TRBJ1-2
D: NA
size: NA
V: TRBV28
CDR3: CASRKQGDYGYTF
DNA: TGTGCCAGCAGGAAACAAGGTGACTATGGCTACACCTTC

J: TRBJ2-3
D: TRBD2
size: NA
V: TRBV4-1
CDR3: CASSQGASAGGTDTQYF
DNA: TGCGCCAGCAGCCAAGGAGCCTCAGCGGGGGGCACAGATACGCAGTATTTT

J: TRBJ1-6
D: TRBD1
size: once
V: TRBV3-1/TRBV3-2
CDR3: CASSLRRMGQGSSPLHF
DNA: TGTGCCAGCAGCCTCCGTAGAATGGGACAGGGATCTTCACCCCTCCACTTT

J: TRBJ2-7
D: TRBD1
size: NA
V: TRBV19
CDR3: CASSMDRGTGGYEQYF
DNA: TGTGCCAGTAGTATGGATAGAGGGACAGGGGGCTACGAGCAGTACTTC

J: TRBJ1-5
D: NA
size: NA
V: TRBV6-2/TRBV6-3
CDR3: CASSYNFENQPQHF
DNA: TGTGCCAGCAGTTATAATTTTGAGAATCAGCCCCAGCATTTT

J: TRBJ2-5
D: TRBD2
size: NA
V: TRBV11-1
CDR3: CAGGSGSHETQYF
DNA: TGTGCCGGCGGTAGCGGGAGTCACGAGACCCAGTACTTC

J: TRBJ2-1
D: TRBD1
size: NA
V: TRBV10-2
CDR3: CASSELDRGSYNEQFF
DNA: TGCGCCAGCAGTGAGTTGGACAGGGGATCCTACAATGAGCAGTTCTTC

J: TRBJ2-1
D: NA
size: few
V: TRBV28
CDR3: CASRMVEGGHNEQFF
DNA: TGTGCCAGCAGAATGGTGGAGGGGGGTCACAATGAGCAGTTCTTC

J: TRBJ2-7
D: TRBD2
size: NA
V: TRBV28
CDR3: CASSPSGTSRYEQYF
DNA: TGTGCCAGCAGTCCTTCCGGGACTAGCAGATACGAGCAGTACTTC

J: TRBJ2-7
D: NA
size: NA
V: TRBV28
CDR3: CASTRSYEQYF
DNA: TGTGCCAGCACGAGGTCCTACGAGCAGTACTTC

J: TRBJ2-7
D: NA
size: NA
V: TRBV7-2
CDR3: CASSSGGVGLYEQYF
DNA: TGTGCCAGCAGTTCAGGCGGGGTGGGGTTGTACGAGCAGTACTTC

J: TRBJ2-1
D: NA
size: NA
V: TRBV7-3
CDR3: CASSVKGPVDHRRNEQFF
DNA: TGTGCCAGCAGCGTTAAAGGTCCCGTGGACCACCGCAGGAATGAGCAGTTCTTC

J: TRBJ2-1
D: NA
size: NA
V: TRBV5-1
CDR3: CASTPGGGAEQFF
DNA: TGCGCCAGCACCCCCGGTGGGGGGGCTGAGCAGTTCTTC

J: TRBJ2-2
D: TRBD2
size: NA
V: TRBV24-1
CDR3: CATSDPKPGLAGGNTGELFF
DNA: TGTGCCACCAGTGATCCTAAGCCGGGACTAGCGGGAGGAAACACCGGGGAGCTGTTTTTT

J: TRBJ2-5
D: TRBD1
size: NA
V: TRBV7-2
CDR3: CASSGSGTGRTQYF
DNA: TGTGCCAGCAGCGGATCCGGGACAGGGAGGACCCAGTACTTC

J: TRBJ1-1
D: NA
size: NA
V: TRBV30
CDR3: CAWRGKGNTEAFF
DNA: TGTGCCTGGAGGGGAAAAGGGAACACTGAAGCTTTCTTT

J: TRBJ1-1
D: TRBD1
size: NA
V: TRBV6-5
CDR3: CASTRDSEAFF
DNA: TGTGCCAGCACTAGGGACAGCGAAGCTTTCTTT

J: TRBJ1-1
D: NA
size: NA
V: TRBV12-3/TRBV12-4
CDR3: CASRLGGGTEAFF
DNA: TGTGCCAGCAGACTAGGGGGAGGCACTGAAGCTTTCTTT

J: TRBJ2-5
D: NA
size: once
V: TRBV20-1
CDR3: CSASQREVNQETQYF
DNA: TGCAGTGCTAGTCAGAGGGAGGTCAACCAAGAGACCCAGTACTTC

J: TRBJ1-4
D: NA
size: NA
V: TRBV2
CDR3: CASSVGTANEKLFF
DNA: TGTGCCAGCAGTGTGGGTACAGCTAATGAAAAACTGTTTTTT

J: TRBJ2-1
D: TRBD2
size: once
V: TRBV5-6
CDR3: CASSAGLAGYNEQFF
DNA: TGTGCCAGCAGCGCGGGACTAGCGGGTTACAATGAGCAGTTCTTC

J: TRBJ1-4
D: NA
size: NA
V: TRBV13
CDR3: CASSSGKLSTNEKLFF
DNA: TGTGCCAGCAGCTCCGGGAAACTCTCAACTAATGAAAAACTGTTTTTT

J: TRBJ1-2
D: TRBD1
size: NA
V: TRBV28
CDR3: CASSRRTGVGYTF
DNA: TGTGCCAGCAGCCGCAGGACAGGGGTCGGCTACACCTTC

J: TRBJ2-5
D: NA
size: NA
V: TRBV11-2
CDR3: CASSPVQGTETQYF
DNA: TGTGCCAGCAGCCCGGTCCAGGGAACAGAGACCCAGTACTTC

J: TRBJ2-7
D: NA
size: NA
V: TRBV28
CDR3: CASRSPGQILAASYEQYF
DNA: TGTGCCAGCAGATCCCCGGGACAGATACTAGCGGCCTCCTACGAGCAGTACTTC

J: TRBJ1-2
D: NA
size: NA
V: TRBV19
CDR3: CASSINGANYGYTF
DNA: TGTGCCAGTAGTATCAATGGGGCCAACTATGGCTACACCTTC

J: TRBJ2-5
D: TRBD2
size: NA
V: TRBV7-6
CDR3: CASSLAWREGLIGAETQYF
DNA: TGTGCCAGCAGCTTAGCGTGGCGGGAGGGCCTAATAGGAGCAGAGACCCAGTACTTC

J: TRBJ2-1
D: TRBD2
size: NA
V: TRBV10-1
CDR3: CASSETSGMRNEQFF
DNA: TGCGCCAGCAGTGAGACTAGCGGGATGAGGAATGAGCAGTTCTTC

J: TRBJ1-5
D: NA
size: NA
V: TRBV11-2
CDR3: CASSRTSNQPQHF
DNA: TGTGCCAGCAGCCGTACGAGCAATCAGCCCCAGCATTTT

J: TRBJ1-5
D: NA
size: NA
V: TRBV1
CDR3: CTSSQPTGGSQPQHF
DNA: TGCACCAGCAGCCAACCGACAGGGGGCAGCCAGCCCCAGCATTTT

J: TRBJ1-1
D: NA
size: NA
V: TRBV11-3
CDR3: CASSLGVRNTEAFF
DNA: TGTGCCAGCAGCTTAGGAGTAAGGAACACTGAAGCTTTCTTT

J: TRBJ1-5
D: TRBD1
size: NA
V: TRBV11-1
CDR3: CASSQDRGQPQHF
DNA: TGTGCCAGCAGCCAGGACAGGGGGCAGCCCCAGCATTTT

J: TRBJ2-3
D: NA
size: NA
V: TRBV3-1/TRBV3-2
CDR3: CASSQEGRASDTQYF
DNA: TGTGCCAGCAGCCAAGAGGGACGGGCTTCAGATACGCAGTATTTT

J: TRBJ1-1
D: NA
size: NA
V: TRBV28
CDR3: CASSLRGRNTEAFF
DNA: TGTGCCAGCAGTTTACGGGGTAGGAACACTGAAGCTTTCTTT

J: TRBJ1-3
D: NA
size: NA
V: TRBV9
CDR3: CASSGPLGNIYF
DNA: TGTGCCAGCAGCGGACCTTTGGGGAACATATATTTT

J: TRBJ1-5
D: TRBD1
size: NA
V: TRBV28
CDR3: CASIEDRVGNQPQHF
DNA: TGTGCCAGCATTGAGGACAGGGTGGGCAATCAGCCCCAGCATTTT

J: TRBJ2-1
D: TRBD2
size: NA
V: TRBV5-1
CDR3: CASSLAPGRTYNEQFF
DNA: TGCGCCAGCAGCTTGGCCCCCGGGAGGACCTACAATGAGCAGTTCTTC

J: TRBJ1-5
D: NA
size: NA
V: TRBV28
CDR3: CASSLYGFNQPQHF
DNA: TGTGCCAGCAGTTTATACGGATTCAATCAGCCCCAGCATTTT

J: TRBJ2-2
D: NA
size: few
V: TRBV4-2
CDR3: CASSQETGLETGELFF
DNA: TGTGCCAGCAGCCAAGAAACGGGCTTAGAGACCGGGGAGCTGTTTTTT

J: TRBJ2-1
D: NA
size: NA
V: TRBV3-1/TRBV3-2
CDR3: CASGLSYNEQFF
DNA: TGTGCCAGCGGCCTCTCCTACAATGAGCAGTTCTTC

J: TRBJ2-7
D: NA
size: NA
V: TRBV27
CDR3: CASKLTRSSYEQYF
DNA: TGTGCCAGCAAGTTGACAAGAAGTTCCTACGAGCAGTACTTC

J: TRBJ1-5
D: NA
size: NA
V: TRBV6-4
CDR3: CASSDSQGDGNQPQHF
DNA: TGTGCCAGCAGTGACTCTCAGGGTGATGGCAATCAGCCCCAGCATTTT

J: TRBJ2-7
D: TRBD1
size: NA
V: TRBV28
CDR3: CASSLWGQVYEQYF
DNA: TGTGCCAGCAGTTTATGGGGACAGGTCTACGAGCAGTACTTC

J: TRBJ1-1
D: NA
size: NA
V: TRBV12-1
CDR3: CASSLKGGRKKTHTEAFF
DNA: TGTGCCAGCAGCTTGAAGGGGGGCAGGAAAAAAACCCACACTGAAGCTTTCTTT

J: TRBJ2-2
D: NA
size: NA
V: TRBV30
CDR3: CAWDRDPTGELFF
DNA: TGTGCCTGGGACCGGGACCCCACCGGGGAGCTGTTTTTT

J: TRBJ2-2
D: NA
size: NA
V: TRBV6-5
CDR3: CASNHRGTGELFF
DNA: TGTGCCAGCAATCATAGGGGCACCGGGGAGCTGTTTTTT